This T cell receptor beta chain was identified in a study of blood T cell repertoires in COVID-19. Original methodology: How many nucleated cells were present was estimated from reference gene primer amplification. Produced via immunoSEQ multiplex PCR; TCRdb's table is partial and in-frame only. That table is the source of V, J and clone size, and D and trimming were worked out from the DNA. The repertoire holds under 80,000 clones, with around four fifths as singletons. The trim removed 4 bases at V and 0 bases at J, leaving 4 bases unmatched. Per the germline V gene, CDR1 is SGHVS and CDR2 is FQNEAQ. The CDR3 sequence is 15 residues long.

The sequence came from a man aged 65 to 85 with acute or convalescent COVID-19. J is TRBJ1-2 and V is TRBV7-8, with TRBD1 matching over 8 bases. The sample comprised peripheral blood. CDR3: CASSWGTGANYGYTF. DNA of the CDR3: TGTGCCAGCAGCTGGGGGACAGGAGCTAACTATGGCTACACCTTC. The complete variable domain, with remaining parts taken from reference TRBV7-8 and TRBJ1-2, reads GAGVSQSPRYKVAKRGQDVALRCDPISGHVSLFWYQQALGQGPEFLTYFQNEAQLDKSGLPSDRFFAERPEGSVSTLKIQRTQQEDSAVYLCASSWGTGANYGYTFGSGTRLTVV.